Listed below are T cell receptor beta chains from one sample, sequenced in a study of cytomegalovirus exposure and HLA in healthy donors. Libraries were prepared by immunoSEQ multiplex PCR; TCRdb keeps only in-frame clonotypes and omits some of them. The sample has 150,000 to 200,000 clones, 60% to 80% seen once. The specimen sequenced was PBMCs. These receptors originate from a man in his forties or fifties in good health and CMV-seropositive. Each CDR3 is given with its conserved first and last residue. A D gene is named only where the DNA matches it firmly. Not all rows give a size; the values are once, few, many and, for expanded clones, a class.

>TRBV5-1|TRBD1|.|TRBJ2-1
CASSLSPGQGNNEQFF
TGCGCAAGCAGCTTATCACCGGGACAGGGCAACAATGAGCAGTTCTTC
>TRBV6-5|.|.|TRBJ1-6
CASSYLGGGRSPLHF
TGTGCCAGCAGTTACTTGGGGGGGGGCAGATCACCCCTCCACTTT
>TRBV2|TRBD2|.|TRBJ2-3
CARGGFTDTQYF
TGTGCCAGGGGGGGGTTCACAGATACGCAGTATTTT
>TRBV10-1|TRBD1|.|TRBJ1-4
CASSDRVGEKLFF
TGCGCCAGTTCGGACAGGGTGGGCGAAAAACTGTTTTTT
>TRBV7-9|.|once|TRBJ1-5
CASSSGSKGNQPQHF
TGTGCCAGCAGCTCTGGCAGCAAGGGGAATCAGCCCCAGCATTTT
>TRBV7-8|TRBD1|.|TRBJ1-2
CASSSQGALGYTF
TGTGCCAGCAGCTCTCAGGGGGCCTTGGGCTACACCTTC
>TRBV7-6|TRBD1|.|TRBJ2-1
CASSNGQGQYNEQFF
TGTGCCAGCAGTAATGGACAGGGCCAATACAATGAGCAGTTCTTC
>TRBV27|TRBD1|.|TRBJ2-3
CASSSGQGADTQYF
TGTGCCAGCAGTTCCGGACAGGGGGCAGATACGCAGTATTTT
>TRBV6-1|.|few|TRBJ1-2
CAIRTGRSNYGYTF
TGTGCCATCAGAACAGGGCGCTCTAACTATGGCTACACCTTC
>TRBV6-1|.|.|TRBJ1-1
CASSRQDSEAFF
TGTGCCAGCAGTCGACAGGATTCTGAAGCTTTCTTT
>TRBV7-9|TRBD1|.|TRBJ1-1
CASSSGTVRATEAFF
TGTGCCAGCAGCTCCGGGACAGTAAGGGCCACTGAAGCTTTCTTT
>TRBV9|TRBD1|.|TRBJ1-2
CASSAVDRGRNYGYTF
TGTGCCAGCAGCGCAGTGGACAGGGGCAGAAACTATGGCTACACCTTC
>TRBV27|TRBD1|.|TRBJ2-2
CASSSRTGGGELFF
TGTGCCAGCAGTTCCCGGACAGGGGGCGGGGAGCTGTTTTTT
>TRBV18|TRBD1|few|TRBJ1-5
CASSSGTGGNQPQHF
TGTGCCAGCTCGTCCGGGACAGGGGGCAATCAGCCCCAGCATTTT
>TRBV18|TRBD1|once|TRBJ1-4
CASSPQRQGEKLFF
TGTGCCAGCTCACCCCAGAGACAGGGTGAAAAACTGTTTTTT
>TRBV10-3|TRBD1|.|TRBJ1-5
CAIKWTGVSNQPQHF
TGTGCCATCAAATGGACAGGGGTTAGCAATCAGCCCCAGCATTTT
>TRBV6-1|TRBD2|.|TRBJ2-3
CASTTSGGAVDTQYF
TGTGCCAGCACGACTAGCGGGGGGGCGGTAGATACGCAGTATTTT
>TRBV19|.|.|TRBJ1-1
CASSIRVGTEAFF
TGTGCCAGTAGTATCCGGGTCGGAACAGAAGCTTTCTTT
>TRBV6-6|.|.|TRBJ1-1
CASSSRGMNTEAFF
TGTGCCAGCAGTTCTAGGGGTATGAACACTGAAGCTTTCTTT
>TRBV5-1|.|.|TRBJ1-6
CASRLTFTNNSPLHF
TGCGCCAGCAGATTGACTTTTACTAATAATTCACCCCTCCACTTT
>TRBV6-5|TRBD1|.|TRBJ1-1
CASKGQRGEAFF
TGTGCCAGCAAGGGACAGAGGGGGGAAGCTTTCTTT
>TRBV4-2|TRBD1|.|TRBJ2-3
CASSQDQLKGQGTDTQYF
TGTGCCAGCAGCCAAGATCAATTAAAGGGACAGGGCACAGATACGCAGTATTTT
>TRBV10-3|.|.|TRBJ1-4
CAISEGGGGEKLFF
TGTGCCATCAGTGAAGGGGGGGGCGGTGAAAAACTGTTTTTT
>TRBV9|.|.|TRBJ2-7
CASSVDGLGGTSSYEQYF
TGTGCCAGCAGCGTAGATGGCTTGGGAGGCACTAGCTCCTACGAGCAGTACTTC
>TRBV6-6|.|.|TRBJ2-2
CASSYGLTNTGELFF
TGTGCCAGCAGTTACGGACTGACGAACACCGGGGAGCTGTTTTTT
>TRBV6-1|TRBD2|.|TRBJ2-5
CASSPGTSKETQYF
TGTGCCAGCAGTCCCGGGACTAGTAAAGAGACCCAGTACTTC
>TRBV28|.|.|TRBJ1-1
CASSPTGITEAFF
TGTGCCAGCAGTCCCACAGGGATCACTGAAGCTTTCTTT
>TRBV5-1|.|.|TRBJ1-1
CASSLNGGGNTEAFF
TGCGCCAGCAGCTTGAATGGGGGAGGGAACACTGAAGCTTTCTTT
>TRBV9|.|.|TRBJ2-3
CASSADTRGDTQYF
TGTGCCAGCAGCGCGGACACCCGCGGCGATACGCAGTATTTT
>TRBV7-7|.|.|TRBJ2-7
CASSLHIDRIHEQYF
TGTGCCAGCAGCTTACATATCGACAGGATCCACGAGCAGTACTTC